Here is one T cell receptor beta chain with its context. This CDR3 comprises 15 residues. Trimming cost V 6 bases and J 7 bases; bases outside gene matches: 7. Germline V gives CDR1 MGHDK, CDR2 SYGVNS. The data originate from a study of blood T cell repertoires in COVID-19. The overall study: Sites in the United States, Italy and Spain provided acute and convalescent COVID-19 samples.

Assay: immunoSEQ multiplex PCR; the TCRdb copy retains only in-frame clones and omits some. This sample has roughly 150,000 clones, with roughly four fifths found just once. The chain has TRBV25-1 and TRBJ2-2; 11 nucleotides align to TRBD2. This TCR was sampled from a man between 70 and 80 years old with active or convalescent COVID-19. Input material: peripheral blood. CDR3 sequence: CASSDSGRAGGELFF. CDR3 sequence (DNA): TGTGCCAGCAGCGATAGCGGGAGGGCCGGCGGGGAGCTGTTTTTT.